The 19 T cell receptor beta chains in this list originate from one sample, sequenced in a study of T cells after yellow fever vaccination. TCRdb passed the 5' RACE reads through MiXCR, listing each CDR3 protein once. This sample has about 340,000 distinct CDR3 sequences; approximately 12% occur once, and the top ten carry 2.5% to 4%. This specimen was CD4+ T cells sorted from PBMCs, taken 15 days after the yellow fever booster vaccination. The receptors stem from a man aged 18 to 30 who received the YFV17D yellow fever vaccine.

The V gene is TRBV28, the J gene TRBJ1-4, with TRBD1 as a possible D gene (5 bases). The CDR3 covers 15 residues. V was shortened by 5 bases and J by 4 bases, with 14 bases between the two germline ends. Germline V gene sequence: CDR1 MDHEN, CDR2 SYDVKM. The CDR3 here is CASSLSTADNEKLFF. The CDR3 region has the DNA TGTGCCAGCAGTCTTTCGACAGCCGATAATGAAAAACTGTTTTTT.

The V gene is TRBV20-1, the J gene TRBJ2-6; tentative D call: TRBD1 (5 bases). This CDR3 is 16 amino acids long. Trimming left V 0 bases short and J 1 base short, with 10 bases between. Germline V gene sequence: CDR1 DFQATT, CDR2 SNEGSKA (reference sequence). The chain's CDR3 is CSARDPQGSGANVLTF. The CDR3 DNA follows: TGCAGTGCTAGAGATCCCCAGGGTTCTGGGGCCAACGTCCTGACTTTC.

A single count supports this clonotype. The chain uses TRBV4-1 and TRBJ2-7, with D tentatively TRBD1 (5 bases). The V gene's germline CDR1 is MGHRA and CDR2 YSYEKL. Trimming shortened V by 2 bases and J by 3 bases, and 11 bases separated the two germline ends. This CDR3 region has 14 residues. This CDR3 reads CASSQPSQGYEQYF. CDR3 nucleotide sequence: TGCGCCAGCAGCCAACCGTCCCAGGGCTACGAGCAGTACTTC.

The chain uses TRBV4-1 and TRBJ2-2; TRBD2 matches 14 bases. Germline CDR1 and CDR2: MGHRA and YSYEKL. The V gene end was trimmed by 4 bases and the J gene end by 7 bases; junction bases not matched to a gene: 5. This CDR3 has 16 amino acids. The CDR3 protein is CASSRGLAGVRGELFF. The DNA for the CDR3 is TGCGCCAGCAGCCGGGGACTAGCGGGGGTTCGCGGGGAGCTGTTTTTT.

This clonotype was observed a handful of times. The chain has TRBV5-1 and TRBJ2-1; D may be TRBD2 (5 bases). V lost 4 bases, J lost 6 bases, and 11 bases lay in between. Germline V lookup: CDR1 SGHRS, CDR2 YFSETQ. The length of the CDR3 is 13 residues. CDR3 residues: CASSLGLINEQFF. CDR3 DNA: TGCGCCAGCAGCCTCGGACTGATCAATGAGCAGTTCTTC.

The chain carries TRBV7-9 and TRBJ1-2; 7 bases are shared with TRBD1. This CDR3 has 15 residues. Trimming removed 3 bases from V and 4 bases from J; junction bases left unmatched: 8. Germline CDR1 reads SEHNR; CDR2 reads FQNEAQ (reference sequence). The CDR3 here is CASSFTSTGSYGYTF. DNA for the CDR3: TGTGCCAGCAGCTTCACCTCGACAGGGAGCTATGGCTACACCTTC.

At least ten counts were recorded for this clonotype. V gene TRBV7-2 combines with J gene TRBJ2-5; D is undetermined. Between the trimmed V and J ends, which lost 5 bases and 0 bases, there was a span of 13 bases. Germline-derived CDR1 and CDR2 are SGHTA and FQGNSA. This CDR3 spans 15 amino acids. The CDR3 nucleotides read TGTGCCAGCAGCCTCTATGTAGACTACCAAGAGACCCAGTACTTC. It is translated as CASSLYVDYQETQYF.

Only a few counts were recorded for this clonotype. The rearrangement uses TRBV6-1 and TRBJ1-1; possibly TRBD1 for D (6 bases). V was pared by 8 bases and J by 5 bases, with 15 bases between. Germline V gene data show CDR1 as MNHNS and CDR2 as SASEGT. CDR3 length equals 13 residues. In nucleotides, the CDR3 is TGTGCCAGCTGTGTCTTGAGGGGGACTGAAGCTTTCTTT. This gives the protein CASCVLRGTEAFF.

V gene TRBV20-1 combines with J gene TRBJ2-5, with 9 bases matching TRBD1. Germline V gene sequence: CDR1 DFQATT, CDR2 SNEGSKA (reference sequence). CDR3 length: 15 amino acids. With 6 bases clipped from V and 2 bases from J, the junction kept 10 bases outside the gene matches. Here the CDR3 reads CSANEGTGLQETQYF. CDR3 in DNA: TGCAGTGCCAACGAGGGGACAGGGTTGCAAGAGACCCAGTACTTC.

The DNA for the CDR3 is TGCGCCAGCAGCTTGCTCAGGGGCACAGATACGCAGTATTTT. Protein: CASSLLRGTDTQYF. The genes are TRBV5-1 and TRBJ2-3; TRBD1 is a possible D gene (5 bases). This CDR3 has 14 amino acids. V gave up 1 base and J gave up 1 base, with 7 bases separating them. The germline gives CDR1 SGHRS, CDR2 YFSETQ.

This clonotype has more than one count but fewer than ten. V and J are TRBV20-1 and TRBJ2-1; 14 nucleotides align to TRBD2. Looked up from germline, CDR1 is DFQATT and CDR2 is SNEGSKA (reference sequence). The CDR3 is made up of 13 amino acids. J was trimmed by 10 bases and V by 6 bases; bases with no gene match: 5. The CDR3 region has the DNA TGCAGTGCGGGACTAGCGGGGGACCAAGAGCAGTTCTTC. Its protein is CSAGLAGDQEQFF.

V is TRBV5-4 and J is TRBJ2-3; D unresolved. CDR3 length: 12 amino acids. V was trimmed by 4 bases and J by 12 bases, leaving 15 bases between them. Looked up from germline, CDR1 is SGHNT and CDR2 is YYREEE (reference sequence). The CDR3 coding sequence is TGTGCCAGCAGCATCCACCTCTTTGAACAGTATTTT. Protein product: CASSIHLFEQYF.

J is TRBJ1-5 and V is TRBV9; a possible D gene is TRBD1 (5 bases). CDR1 is SGDLS, CDR2 YYNGEE, per germline. CDR3 length: 14 residues. V lost 3 bases, J lost 5 bases, and 12 bases lay in between. The DNA of the CDR3 is TGTGCCAGCAGCGCAGGGTCAGGTTATCAGCCCCAGCATTTT. Amino acids: CASSAGSGYQPQHF.

This clonotype was seen many times. The chain joins TRBV5-1 to TRBJ1-1; D unclear. The CDR3 extends over 15 amino acids. The ends were cut back, 4 bases at V and 0 bases at J, with 13 bases in the middle. Germline-derived CDR1 and CDR2 are SGHRS and YFSETQ. The CDR3 here is CASSPLPQMNTEAFF. CDR3 DNA sequence: TGCGCCAGCAGCCCGCTTCCACAGATGAACACTGAAGCTTTCTTT.

This clonotype has ten or more counts. The genes are TRBV7-2 and TRBJ2-3, with TRBD2 matching over 10 bases. Germline trimming cut 5 bases from V and 6 bases from J; bases unmatched to any gene: 11. From germline, CDR1 is SGHTA and CDR2 FQGNSA. The CDR3 is made up of 16 amino acids. The CDR3 DNA is TGTGCCAGCAGCCGAACGGCTAGCGGGGGTTCGGATACGCAGTATTTT. Its protein is CASSRTASGGSDTQYF.

This clonotype was seen only a few times. The chain joins TRBV9 to TRBJ1-1, with a possible D match to TRBD1 (5 bases). Germline V gene sequence: CDR1 SGDLS, CDR2 YYNGEE. The CDR3 runs to 15 residues. Trimming left V 3 bases short and J 4 bases short, with 16 bases between. The CDR3 DNA reads as TGTGCCAGCAGCGGTGGCAGGGTACTAGGCACTGAAGCTTTCTTT. It translates to CASSGGRVLGTEAFF.

V usage is TRBV15 and J usage is TRBJ2-1; D unclear. V dropped 0 bases and J dropped 1 base, with 7 bases sitting between them. The germline CDR1 and CDR2 sequences are LNHNV and YYDKDF (reference sequence). This CDR3 comprises 15 residues. CDR3 coding DNA: TGTGCCACCAGCAGAGATCAAGCATCCTACAATGAGCAGTTCTTC. The encoded protein is CATSRDQASYNEQFF.

Only a few counts were recorded for this clonotype. The chain links TRBV6-6 to TRBJ1-4, with a weak D call TRBD1 (5 bases). Trimming took off 9 bases at V and 6 bases at J, with 17 bases between the two ends. Per the germline V gene, CDR1 is MNHNY and CDR2 is SVGAGI (reference sequence). The CDR3 has 14 amino acids. The chain's CDR3 is CASMPGTEHEKLFF. The CDR3 nucleotides read TGTGCCAGTATGCCCGGGACGGAGCATGAAAAACTGTTTTTT.

This clonotype was recorded at least ten times. The chain is built from TRBV6-6 and TRBJ1-6, with a possible D match to TRBD1 (6 bases). Between the trimmed V and J ends, which lost 5 bases and 10 bases, there was a span of 12 bases. This CDR3 is built from 13 residues. The germline CDR1 and CDR2 sequences are MNHNY and SVGAGI (reference sequence). CDR3 sequence reads: CASSTTGISPLHF. CDR3 nucleotide sequence: TGTGCCAGCAGTACGACAGGTATCTCACCCCTCCACTTT.